One sample yielded the 23 T cell receptor beta chains listed below, sequenced in a study of OX40 agonist ivuxolimab in advanced cancers. The library relied on the immunoSEQ multiplex PCR assay. TCRdb took this table from immuneACCESS and kept in-frame rearrangements with V and J called. Such tables lack part of the clones; where checked against another copy, unresolved V genes explain under half of the gap, and the rest is unexplained. In all, the sample holds tens of thousands of clones, and over 80% of those were seen once. 4.5% to 7.5% of the sample belongs to the ten largest clones. Sequencing was performed on CD4+ or CD8+ T cells sorted from blood, taken in a trial of the OX40 agonist ivuxolimab. These receptors were taken from an adult with an advanced solid tumor such as melanoma, head and neck, liver or kidney cancer.

The rearrangement joins TRBV27 to TRBJ1-4; 8 bases match TRBD1. The CDR3 is made up of 15 amino acids. Per the germline V gene, CDR1 is MNHEY and CDR2 is SMNVEV (reference sequence). After removal of 4 bases from V and 7 bases from J, the junction contained 8 bases not matched to a gene. CDR3 in DNA: TGTGCCAGCAGTTATCAGGGGGCTCGGAGTGAAAAACTGTTTTTT. It specifies CASSYQGARSEKLFF.

The chain joins TRBV5-4 to TRBJ2-7, with 9 bases lining up with TRBD1. Germline lookup yields CDR1 SGHNT and CDR2 YYREEE (reference sequence). The CDR3 spans 14 residues. V shed 4 bases, J shed 4 bases, and the junction held 6 bases outside the gene matches. The CDR3 loop is CASSRGQGLYEQYF. CDR3 bases: TGTGCCAGCAGCCGGGGACAGGGTTTGTACGAGCAGTACTTC.

The V and J genes are TRBV9 and TRBJ2-5, with D tentatively TRBD2 (6 bases). The germline V gene encodes CDR1 SGDLS and CDR2 YYNGEE. V dropped 1 base and J dropped 4 bases, with 14 bases sitting between them. The CDR3 has 15 amino acids. CDR3 DNA: TGTGCCAGCAGCGTAAGTCTGGGGGAGGCAGAGACCCAGTACTTC. It translates to CASSVSLGEAETQYF.

The chain links TRBV13 to TRBJ1-1, with D tentatively TRBD1 (6 bases). V was clipped by 5 bases and J by 2 bases, with 9 bases between them. The germline gives CDR1 PRHDT, CDR2 FYEKMQ (reference sequence). The CDR3 runs 13 residues. CDR3 sequence: CASSRQANTEAFF. CDR3 DNA sequence: TGTGCCAGCAGCCGACAGGCCAACACTGAAGCTTTCTTT.

The chain combines TRBV5-6 with TRBJ2-1; D is perhaps TRBD1 (5 bases). The V end was cut by 6 bases, the J end by 1 base, with 11 bases between. The CDR3 totals 14 residues. Germline V CDR1 and CDR2: SGHDT, YYEEEE. The CDR3 region is CASIGAESYNEQFF. The CDR3 DNA sequence: TGTGCCAGCATAGGGGCGGAATCCTACAATGAGCAGTTCTTC.

V and J are TRBV28 and TRBJ2-7; 8 bases line up with TRBD1. The CDR3 covers 13 residues. The V gene's germline CDR1 is MDHEN and CDR2 SYDVKM. V shed 3 bases, J shed 3 bases, and the junction held 1 base outside the gene matches. DNA for the CDR3: TGTGCCAGCAGTTTTACAGGGGGCTACGAGCAGTACTTC. Protein: CASSFTGGYEQYF.

The rearrangement uses TRBV7-9 and TRBJ2-2, with 10 bases aligning to TRBD2. The CDR3 has 17 amino acids. Trimming cost V 1 base and J 6 bases; bases outside gene matches: 8. Germline V CDR1 and CDR2: SEHNR, FQNEAQ (reference sequence). CDR3 amino acids: CASSLDPSSGSAGELFF. The CDR3 region has the DNA TGTGCCAGCAGCTTAGACCCATCTAGCGGGAGTGCCGGGGAGCTGTTTTTT.

This clone has only one observation. The J gene is TRBJ2-3, the V gene TRBV19; D might be TRBD2 (5 bases). The V gene's germline CDR1 is LNHDA and CDR2 SQIVND (reference sequence). The V end was cut by 3 bases, the J end by 3 bases, with 7 bases between. The CDR3 has 13 amino acids. The chain's CDR3 is CASSIGETDTQYF. CDR3 nucleotide sequence: TGTGCCAGTAGTATTGGGGAGACAGATACGCAGTATTTT.

V and J are TRBV19 and TRBJ2-2; D may be TRBD1 (6 bases). CDR1 and CDR2 from the germline V gene are LNHDA and SQIVND (reference sequence). The CDR3 has 15 amino acids. The germline V and J ends were trimmed by 5 bases and 6 bases, with 16 bases remaining between them. This CDR3 reads CASSPSTGIAGELFF. Here the CDR3 DNA reads TGTGCCAGTAGTCCATCAACAGGGATAGCCGGGGAGCTGTTTTTT.

The CDR3 spells CASSENGRDTDTQYF. For the CDR3, the DNA is TGTGCCAGCAGCGAAAACGGGAGGGACACAGATACGCAGTATTTT. The chain links TRBV9 to TRBJ2-3; TRBD2 agrees at 8 bases. Trimming removed 3 bases from V and 2 bases from J; junction bases left unmatched: 5. From germline, CDR1 is SGDLS and CDR2 YYNGEE. The CDR3 has 15 residues.

This sequence joins TRBV13 and TRBJ2-2; 9 bases are a match to TRBD1. Germline loops: CDR1 PRHDT, CDR2 FYEKMQ (reference sequence). This CDR3 is built from 16 residues. The junction had 9 bases not matched to a gene; V was cut back by 5 bases and J by 5 bases. The CDR3 reads CASSLTGGRWTGELFF. The CDR3 nucleotides read TGTGCCAGCAGCCTCACAGGGGGCCGGTGGACCGGGGAGCTGTTTTTT.

This clone is a singleton in its sample. As DNA, the CDR3 is TGTGCCAGCAGTCTGCGTTGGGGGGCGAGGAACACTGAAGCTTTCTTT. The encoded protein is CASSLRWGARNTEAFF. This chain connects TRBV28 to TRBJ1-1, with D possibly being TRBD1 (6 bases). V was pared by 5 bases and J by 1 base, with 17 bases between. This CDR3 is built from 16 residues. CDR1 is MDHEN, CDR2 SYDVKM, per germline.

V and J are TRBV28 and TRBJ2-1; D gene ambiguous. The germline V gene encodes CDR1 MDHEN and CDR2 SYDVKM. V was shortened by 3 bases and J by 1 base, with 1 base between the two germline ends. This CDR3 region has 12 residues. The CDR3 sequence is CASSFSYNEQFF. CDR3 DNA: TGTGCCAGCAGTTTTTCCTACAATGAGCAGTTCTTC. The full variable domain, rest sourced from reference TRBV28 and TRBJ2-1, is DVKVTQSSRYLVKRTGEKVFLECVQDMDHENMFWYRQDPGLGLRLIYFSYDVKMKEKGDIPEGYSVSREKKERFSLILESASTNQTSMYLCASSFSYNEQFFGPGTRLTVL.

The J gene is TRBJ2-3, the V gene TRBV4-2; D gene ambiguous. The V gene lost 4 bases and the J gene lost 6 bases, with 23 bases spanning the gap. The CDR3 sequence is 17 residues long. CDR1 LGHNA and CDR2 YNFKEQ come from the germline V gene. The chain's CDR3 is CASSPYPGATRADTQYF. The CDR3 nucleotides are TGTGCCAGCAGCCCCTACCCGGGCGCGACCAGAGCGGATACGCAGTATTTT.

This chain connects TRBV7-9 to TRBJ2-3; 9 nucleotides line up with TRBD2. This CDR3 is 19 amino acids long. V dropped 1 base and J dropped 5; count of bases not matched to a gene: 16. Germline V CDR1 and CDR2: SEHNR, FQNEAQ (reference sequence). This chain's CDR3 is CASSLVEDNAGGQGDTQYF. The DNA of the CDR3 is TGTGCCAGCAGCTTAGTCGAGGATAATGCGGGAGGGCAAGGAGATACGCAGTATTTT. The full variable domain, with the rest looked up from reference TRBV7-9 and TRBJ2-3, is DTGVSQNPRHKITKRGQNVTFRCDPISEHNRLYWYRQTLGQGPEFLTYFQNEAQLEKSRLLSDRFSAERPKGSFSTLEIQRTEQGDSAMYLCASSLVEDNAGGQGDTQYFGPGTRLTVL.

This chain joins TRBV19 and TRBJ2-7; TRBD2 agrees at 12 bases. Germline trimming cut 6 bases from V and 2 bases from J; bases unmatched to any gene: 2. Germline V lookup: CDR1 LNHDA, CDR2 SQIVND (reference sequence). The CDR3 loop spans 14 amino acids. The CDR3 bases are TGTGCCAGTAGACCTAGCGGGGGGGCCTACGAGCAGTACTTC. Protein sequence: CASRPSGGAYEQYF.

The rearrangement joins TRBV5-4 to TRBJ2-2, with 9 positions matching TRBD1. CDR1 and CDR2 from the germline V gene are SGHNT and YYREEE (reference sequence). After removal of 4 bases from V and 2 bases from J, the junction contained 6 bases not matched to a gene. The CDR3 has 16 residues. CDR3 DNA: TGTGCCAGCAGCCCCGAGGACAGGGGAAACACCGGGGAGCTGTTTTTT. This translates into CASSPEDRGNTGELFF.

Only one count was recorded for this clone. The J gene is TRBJ2-1, the V gene TRBV4-3; 8 bases are shared with TRBD1. Germline V gene sequence: CDR1 LGHNA, CDR2 YSLEER. The trim removed 0 bases at V and 8 bases at J, leaving 15 bases unmatched. The CDR3 is 18 residues long. CDR3 in amino acids: CASSQDRRTGNIMDEQFF. The CDR3 nucleotides are TGCGCCAGCAGCCAAGATAGGCGGACAGGGAACATAATGGATGAGCAGTTCTTC.

The genes are TRBV5-1 and TRBJ2-7; D might be TRBD1 (6 bases). Germline V gene sequence: CDR1 SGHRS, CDR2 YFSETQ. The CDR3 totals 17 residues. The germline V and J ends were trimmed by 3 bases and 2 bases, with 21 bases remaining between them. CDR3 DNA sequence: TGCGCCAGCAGCTGGCCAGGGGACCGGGACGGGGCCTACGAGCAGTACTTC. It codes for CASSWPGDRDGAYEQYF. Looking up the rest from reference TRBV5-1 and TRBJ2-7 gives the full variable domain: KAGVTQTPRYLIKTRGQQVTLSCSPISGHRSVSWYQQTPGQGLQFLFEYFSETQRNKGNFPGRFSGRQFSNSRSEMNVSTLELGDSALYLCASSWPGDRDGAYEQYFGPGTRLTVT.

This clone has just one count. The chain uses TRBV30 and TRBJ2-1; 9 positions agree with TRBD2. V shed 5 bases and J 2 bases; nucleotides not matched to a gene: 13. The CDR3 length is 17 residues. The V gene's germline CDR1 is GTSNPN and CDR2 SVGIG (reference sequence). The CDR3 DNA follows: TGTGCCTGGTCCGGGACTAGCCATCGAAAGACCTACAATGAGCAGTTCTTC. Residues: CAWSGTSHRKTYNEQFF.

This clone was seen more than once but under ten times. The genes are TRBV7-9 and TRBJ1-1; D gene unclear. The CDR3 covers 12 residues. The germline gives CDR1 SEHNR, CDR2 FQNEAQ (reference sequence). V gave up 3 bases and J gave up 0 bases, with 2 bases separating them. In DNA form, the CDR3 reads TGTGCCAGCAGCTTTGTGAACACTGAAGCTTTCTTT. Translation: CASSFVNTEAFF.

The V call is TRBV4-3, the J call TRBJ2-1, with D uncertain. The CDR3 is made up of 13 amino acids. The V and J ends lost 2 bases and 10 bases respectively, with 12 bases between them. Germline CDR1 is LGHNA and CDR2 is YSLEER. CDR3 nucleotide sequence: TGCGCCAGCAGCCAACCGAACGCCCGGGAGCAGTTCTTC. It yields the protein CASSQPNAREQFF.

This chain joins TRBV2 and TRBJ2-6, with a weak D call TRBD1 (5 bases). Trimming took 9 bases from V and 0 from J, leaving 18 bases between them. The CDR3 totals 17 residues. The germline CDR1 and CDR2 sequences are SNHLY and FYNNEI. The CDR3: CARGLSRLASGANVLTF. CDR3 DNA: TGTGCCAGGGGGCTATCACGGCTTGCCTCTGGGGCCAACGTCCTGACTTTC.